The 18 T cell receptor beta chains in this list originate from one sample, sequenced in a study of shared clonotypes between healthy human individuals. Here immunoSEQ multiplex PCR was the method, and the copy in TCRdb shows in-frame clones only, minus some. Of roughly 2 million clones listed, roughly 95% were seen once; the top ten hold roughly 0.13%. Sequencing was done on a sample of naive CD4+ T cells sorted from blood. This sample's subset: CD45RA+ positively selected. Receptors originate from a man between 18 and 35 years old in good health.

The chain joins TRBV2 to TRBJ2-2; D not resolved. Trimming shortened V by 8 bases and J by 2 bases, and 9 bases separated the two germline ends. From germline, CDR1 is SNHLY and CDR2 FYNNEI. The CDR3 loop spans 13 amino acids. As DNA, the CDR3 is TGTGCCAGCGCTTTGGAAAACACCGGGGAGCTGTTTTTT. Its protein product is CASALENTGELFF.

This chain uses TRBV6-6 with TRBJ2-7; TRBD1 aligns across 7 bases. This CDR3 contains 13 residues. Germline loops: CDR1 MNHNY, CDR2 SVGAGI (reference sequence). Trimming cost V 5 bases and J 3 bases; bases outside gene matches: 4. The CDR3 sequence: CASSGGQFYEQYF. The CDR3 DNA sequence: TGTGCCAGCAGTGGGGGACAGTTCTACGAGCAGTACTTC.

The V gene is TRBV5-1, the J gene TRBJ1-2; D ambiguous. Trimming cost V 3 bases and J 11 bases, with 11 bases left between them. Germline V gene sequence: CDR1 SGHRS, CDR2 YFSETQ. The CDR3 spans 11 residues. The CDR3 loop reads CASSSPGSYTF. The DNA for the CDR3 is TGCGCCAGCAGCTCCCCCGGGTCTTACACCTTC.

The chain is built from TRBV9 and TRBJ2-3; 12 bases agree with TRBD2. Germline CDR1 is SGDLS and CDR2 is YYNGEE. V shed 4 bases, J shed 5 bases, and the junction held 5 bases outside the gene matches. CDR3 size: 15 residues. CDR3 nucleotides: TGTGCCAGCAGCATAGGACTAGCGGGACAAGATACGCAGTATTTT. Translating gives CASSIGLAGQDTQYF.

The CDR3: CASSPATGVSGNTIYF. As DNA, the CDR3 is TGTGCCAGCTCACCCGCGACGGGCGTCTCTGGAAACACCATATATTTT. The J gene is TRBJ1-3, the V gene TRBV18; D not resolved. The V end lost 3 bases, the J end lost 0 bases, and 12 bases lay between the germline ends. The CDR3 has 16 amino acids. The germline V gene has CDR1 KGHSH and CDR2 LQKENI.

Regarding this clone: Other DNA sequences from this sample encode an identical CDR3 as well. The J gene is TRBJ1-5, the V gene TRBV19; TRBD1 might be the D (6 bases). Per the germline V gene, CDR1 is LNHDA and CDR2 is SQIVND (reference sequence). The V end was cut by 4 bases, the J end by 2 bases, with 9 bases between. The CDR3 has 14 residues. This CDR3 is CASSTRQGNQPQHF. The CDR3 nucleotides are TGTGCCAGTAGTACCCGACAGGGCAATCAGCCCCAGCATTTT. Supplemented by reference TRBV19 and TRBJ1-5, the full variable domain reads DGGITQSPKYLFRKEGQNVTLSCEQNLNHDAMYWYRQDPGQGLRLIYYSQIVNDFQKGDIAEGYSVSREKKESFPLTVTSAQKNPTAFYLCASSTRQGNQPQHFGDGTRLSIL.

The chain links TRBV9 to TRBJ2-1; 9 bases are shared with TRBD2. Per the germline V gene, CDR1 is SGDLS and CDR2 is YYNGEE. V was clipped by 4 bases and J by 10 bases; unmatched bases: 6. This CDR3 region has 13 residues. The CDR3 region is CASSPGTSPEQFF. The CDR3 nucleotides read TGTGCCAGCAGCCCAGGGACTAGCCCGGAGCAGTTCTTC.

CDR3 protein: CASSSLGQGVTEAFF. Here the CDR3 DNA reads TGTGCCAGCAGCTCCTTGGGACAGGGGGTTACTGAAGCTTTCTTT. V is TRBV5-4 and J is TRBJ1-1; TRBD1 matches 11 bases. This CDR3 has 15 amino acids. Germline V gene data show CDR1 as SGHNT and CDR2 as YYREEE (reference sequence). J lost 5 bases, V lost 3 bases, and 6 bases had no gene match.

The chain has TRBV11-2 and TRBJ2-6, with 7 positions matching TRBD2. Looked up from germline, CDR1 is SGHAT and CDR2 is FQNNGV. The CDR3 has 19 amino acids. V lost 2 bases to trimming and J lost 0 bases; unmatched junction nucleotides: 10. The chain's CDR3 is CASSLLAGEAYSGANVLTF. The DNA for the CDR3 is TGTGCCAGCAGCTTACTGGCGGGGGAGGCATACTCTGGGGCCAACGTCCTGACTTTC. Based on the CDR3 plus reference TRBV11-2 and TRBJ2-6, the full variable domain is EAGVAQSPRYKIIEKRQSVAFWCNPISGHATLYWYQQILGQGPKLLIQFQNNGVVDDSQLPKDRFSAERLKGVDSTLKIQPAKLEDSAVYLCASSLLAGEAYSGANVLTFGAGSRLTVL.

CDR3 in DNA: TGTGCCAGCAGTGCCGCAGGCCTACTTTACAATGAGCAGTTCTTC. This codes for CASSAAGLLYNEQFF. The rearrangement links TRBV2 to TRBJ2-1; D gene uncertain. This CDR3 spans 15 amino acids. Germline assignment: CDR1 SNHLY and CDR2 FYNNEI. V dropped 4 bases and J dropped 4 bases, with 14 bases sitting between them.

The V gene is TRBV9, the J gene TRBJ1-5; D unresolved. CDR1 and CDR2 (germline): SGDLS, YYNGEE. With 3 bases removed from V and 9 bases from J, the gap between germline ends came to 7 bases. CDR3 length: 11 residues. CDR3: CASSDPGPQHF. CDR3 nucleotide sequence: TGTGCCAGCAGCGACCCAGGGCCCCAGCATTTT.

J is TRBJ2-5 and V is TRBV5-6; TRBD1 matches 8 bases. Germline V gene lookup returns CDR1 SGHDT and CDR2 YYEEEE. Unmatched junction bases numbered 6, after V lost 3 bases and J lost 8 bases. This CDR3 has 13 amino acids. CDR3 protein: CASSSDRAPTQYF. The CDR3 region has the DNA TGTGCCAGCAGCTCGGACAGGGCACCTACCCAGTACTTC.

In nucleotides, the CDR3 is TGTGCCAGCAGCTCAGAGAACACTGAAGCTTTCTTT. Protein: CASSSENTEAFF. The chain carries TRBV6-5 and TRBJ1-1; D is undetermined. From germline, CDR1 is MNHEY and CDR2 SVGAGI. The CDR3 has 12 residues. Between the trimmed V and J ends, which lost 6 bases and 1 base, there was a span of 6 bases.

This clone was picked up one time. The J gene is TRBJ1-5, the V gene TRBV27, with TRBD1 matching 7 bases. CDR1 and CDR2 from the germline V gene are MNHEY and SMNVEV (reference sequence). There are 14 residues in the CDR3. V gave up 2 bases and J gave up 6 bases; unmatched junction bases: 4. Here the CDR3 reads CASSLKGQSQPQHF. Here the CDR3 DNA reads TGTGCCAGCAGTTTAAAGGGACAGAGTCAGCCCCAGCATTTT.

Only one count was recorded for this clone. The V and J genes are TRBV5-1 and TRBJ2-6; D uncertain. With 0 bases removed from V and 0 bases from J, the gap between germline ends came to 7 bases. CDR1 is SGHRS, CDR2 YFSETQ, per germline. The CDR3 sequence is 16 residues long. CDR3 sequence reads: CASSLAGPSGANVLTF. The CDR3 DNA sequence: TGCGCCAGCAGCTTGGCCGGGCCCTCTGGGGCCAACGTCCTGACTTTC.

The rearrangement uses TRBV28 and TRBJ1-1; no clear D gene. The CDR3 covers 13 residues. Deletions cut 3 bases from V and 0 bases from J, with 5 bases between. Per germline, CDR1 MDHEN and CDR2 SYDVKM. The CDR3 DNA sequence: TGTGCCAGCAGTTTTTTAGTGAACACTGAAGCTTTCTTT. Amino acid sequence: CASSFLVNTEAFF.

The chain uses TRBV2 and TRBJ2-7, with 9 bases identical to TRBD2. The CDR3 totals 13 residues. The V gene's germline CDR1 is SNHLY and CDR2 FYNNEI. The J segment lost 7 bases and the V segment lost 6 bases, leaving 7 bases of the junction unmatched. For the CDR3, the DNA is TGTGCCAGCAGCCCGTGGACTAGCGAAGAGCAGTACTTC. As protein: CASSPWTSEEQYF.

This rearrangement joins TRBV5-4 to TRBJ2-5; 10 bases match TRBD2. Germline V gene data show CDR1 as SGHNT and CDR2 as YYREEE (reference sequence). V dropped 2 bases and J dropped 4; count of bases not matched to a gene: 5. This CDR3 is built from 15 residues. CDR3 bases: TGTGCCAGCAGCTTTAGACTAGCGGGCGGAGAGACCCAGTACTTC. Protein product: CASSFRLAGGETQYF. The variable domain in full, completed from reference TRBV5-4 and TRBJ2-5, reads ETGVTQSPTHLIKTRGQQVTLRCSSQSGHNTVSWYQQALGQGPQFIFQYYREEENGRGNFPPRFSGLQFPNYSSELNVNALELDDSALYLCASSFRLAGGETQYFGPGTRLLVL.